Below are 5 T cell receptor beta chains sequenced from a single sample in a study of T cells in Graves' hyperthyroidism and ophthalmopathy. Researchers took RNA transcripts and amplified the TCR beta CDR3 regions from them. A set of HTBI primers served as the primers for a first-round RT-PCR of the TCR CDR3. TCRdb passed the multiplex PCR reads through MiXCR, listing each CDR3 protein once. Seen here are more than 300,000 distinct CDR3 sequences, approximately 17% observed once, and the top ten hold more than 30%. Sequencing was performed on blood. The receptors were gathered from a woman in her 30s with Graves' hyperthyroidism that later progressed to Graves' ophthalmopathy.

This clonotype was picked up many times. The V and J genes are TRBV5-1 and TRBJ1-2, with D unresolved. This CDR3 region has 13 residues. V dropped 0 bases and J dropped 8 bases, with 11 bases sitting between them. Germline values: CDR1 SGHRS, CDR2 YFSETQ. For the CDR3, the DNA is TGCGCCAGCAGCTTGGCTGGGGTCGGAGGCTACACCTTC. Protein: CASSLAGVGGYTF.

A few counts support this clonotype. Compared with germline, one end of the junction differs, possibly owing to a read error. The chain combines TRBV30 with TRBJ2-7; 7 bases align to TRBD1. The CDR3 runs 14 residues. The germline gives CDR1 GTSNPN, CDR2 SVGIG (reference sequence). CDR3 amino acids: CAWSDRDSFYGQYF. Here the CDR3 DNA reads TGTGCCTGGAGTGACCGGGACAGTTTCTACGGGCAGTACTTC.

CDR3 nucleotide sequence: TGTGCCAGCAGCAACCTTCGTTTCATGGGGTGGGTATGGCCCCAGCATTTT. This sequence encodes CASSNLRFMGWVWPQHF. The rearrangement uses TRBV28 and TRBJ1-5; D is unresolved. The V end was cut by 6 bases, the J end by 9 bases, with 27 bases between. The CDR3 contains 17 residues. Germline V CDR1 and CDR2: MDHEN, SYDVKM. The full variable domain, with the rest looked up from reference TRBV28 and TRBJ1-5, is DVKVTQSSRYLVKRTGEKVFLECVQDMDHENMFWYRQDPGLGLRLIYFSYDVKMKEKGDIPEGYSVSREKKERFSLILESASTNQTSMYLCASSNLRFMGWVWPQHFGDGTRLSIL.

This chain's CDR3 is CAWSRRTSGDNEQFF. The CDR3, as DNA: TGTGCCTGGAGTCGTCGGACTAGCGGAGACAATGAGCAGTTCTTC. The V call is TRBV30, the J call TRBJ2-1, with 10 bases matching TRBD2. Germline V gene data show CDR1 as GTSNPN and CDR2 as SVGIG (reference sequence). J gave up 5 bases and V 2 bases, and 6 bases lay outside the gene matches. The CDR3 contains 15 residues.

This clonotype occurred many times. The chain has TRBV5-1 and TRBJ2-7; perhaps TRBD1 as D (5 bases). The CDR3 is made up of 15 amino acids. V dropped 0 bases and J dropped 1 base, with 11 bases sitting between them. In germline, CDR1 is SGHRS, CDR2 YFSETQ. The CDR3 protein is CASSLDRSPSYEQYF. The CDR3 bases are TGCGCCAGCAGCTTGGACAGGAGTCCTTCCTACGAGCAGTACTTC.